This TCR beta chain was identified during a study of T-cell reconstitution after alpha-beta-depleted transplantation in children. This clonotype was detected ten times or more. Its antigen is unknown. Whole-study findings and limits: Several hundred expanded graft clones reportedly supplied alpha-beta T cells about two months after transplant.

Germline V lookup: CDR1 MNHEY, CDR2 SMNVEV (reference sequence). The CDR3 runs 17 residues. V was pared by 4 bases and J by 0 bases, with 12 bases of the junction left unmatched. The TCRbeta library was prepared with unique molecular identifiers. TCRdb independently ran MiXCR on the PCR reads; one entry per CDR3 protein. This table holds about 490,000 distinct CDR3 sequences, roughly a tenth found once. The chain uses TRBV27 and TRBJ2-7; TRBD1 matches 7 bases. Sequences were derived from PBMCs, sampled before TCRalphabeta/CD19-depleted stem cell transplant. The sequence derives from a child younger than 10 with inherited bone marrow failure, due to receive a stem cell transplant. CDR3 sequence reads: CASSSLILYRGSYEQYF. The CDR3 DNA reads TGTGCCAGCAGTTCCCTCATACTGTACAGGGGCTCCTACGAGCAGTACTTC.